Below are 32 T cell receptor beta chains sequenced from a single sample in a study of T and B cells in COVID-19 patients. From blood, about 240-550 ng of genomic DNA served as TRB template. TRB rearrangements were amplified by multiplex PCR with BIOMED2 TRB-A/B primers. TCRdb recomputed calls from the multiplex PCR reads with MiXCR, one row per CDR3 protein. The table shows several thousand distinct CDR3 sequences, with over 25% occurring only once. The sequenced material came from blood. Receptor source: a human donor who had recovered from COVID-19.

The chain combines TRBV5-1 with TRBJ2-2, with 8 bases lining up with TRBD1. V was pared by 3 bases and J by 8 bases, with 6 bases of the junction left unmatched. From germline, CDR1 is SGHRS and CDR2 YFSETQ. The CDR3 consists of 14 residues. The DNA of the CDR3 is TGCGCCAGCAGCTACCCGGACAGGGATGGGGAGCTGTTTTTT. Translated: CASSYPDRDGELFF.

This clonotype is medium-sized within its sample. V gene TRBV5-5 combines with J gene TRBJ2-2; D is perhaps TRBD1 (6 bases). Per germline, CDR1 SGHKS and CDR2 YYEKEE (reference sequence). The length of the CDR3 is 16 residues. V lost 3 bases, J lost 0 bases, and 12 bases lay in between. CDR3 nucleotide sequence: TGTGCCAGCAGCTCGACCGGGACAACGAACACCGGGGAGCTGTTTTTT. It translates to CASSSTGTTNTGELFF.

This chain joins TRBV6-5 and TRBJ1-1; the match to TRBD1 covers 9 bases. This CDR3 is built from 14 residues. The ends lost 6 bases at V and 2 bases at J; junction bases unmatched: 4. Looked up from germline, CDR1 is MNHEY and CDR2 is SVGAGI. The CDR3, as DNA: TGTGCCAGCAGGTCACAGGGGGCCAACACTGAAGCTTTCTTT. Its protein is CASRSQGANTEAFF.

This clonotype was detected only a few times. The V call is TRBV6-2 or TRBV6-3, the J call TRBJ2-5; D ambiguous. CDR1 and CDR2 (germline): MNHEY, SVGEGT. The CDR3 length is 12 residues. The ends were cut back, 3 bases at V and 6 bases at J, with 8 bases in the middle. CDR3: CASSYQEKTQYF. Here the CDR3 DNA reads TGTGCCAGCAGTTATCAGGAAAAGACCCAGTACTTC.

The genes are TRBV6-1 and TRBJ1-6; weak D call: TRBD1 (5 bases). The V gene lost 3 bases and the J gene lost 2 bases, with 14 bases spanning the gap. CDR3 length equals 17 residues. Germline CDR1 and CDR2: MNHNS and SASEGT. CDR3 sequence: CASSDIMTDPYNSPLHF. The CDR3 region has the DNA TGTGCCAGCAGTGATATAATGACAGACCCCTATAATTCACCCCTCCACTTT.

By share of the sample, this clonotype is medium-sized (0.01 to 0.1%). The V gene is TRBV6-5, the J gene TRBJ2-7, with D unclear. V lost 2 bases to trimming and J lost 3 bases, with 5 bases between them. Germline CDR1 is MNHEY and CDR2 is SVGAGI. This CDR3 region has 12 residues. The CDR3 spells CASSYKGYEQYF. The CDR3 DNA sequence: TGTGCCAGCAGTTACAAAGGCTACGAGCAGTACTTC.

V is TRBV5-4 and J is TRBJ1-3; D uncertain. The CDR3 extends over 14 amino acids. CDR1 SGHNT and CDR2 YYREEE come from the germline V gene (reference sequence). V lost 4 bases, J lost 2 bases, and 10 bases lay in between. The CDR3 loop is CASSGGPTGNTIYF. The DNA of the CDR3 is TGTGCCAGCAGCGGTGGACCCACTGGAAACACCATATATTTT.

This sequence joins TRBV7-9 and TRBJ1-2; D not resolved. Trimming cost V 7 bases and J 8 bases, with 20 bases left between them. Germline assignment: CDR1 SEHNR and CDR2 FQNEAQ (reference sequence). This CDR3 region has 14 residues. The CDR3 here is CASTHGRPPAGYTF. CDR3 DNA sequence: TGTGCCAGCACCCATGGGAGACCTCCGGCGGGCTACACCTTC.

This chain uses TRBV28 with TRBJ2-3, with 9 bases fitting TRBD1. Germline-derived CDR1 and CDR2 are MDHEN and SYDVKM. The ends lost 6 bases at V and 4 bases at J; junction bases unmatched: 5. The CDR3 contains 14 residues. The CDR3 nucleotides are TGTGCCAGCAGACGGACAGGGGACGCAGATACGCAGTATTTT. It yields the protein CASRRTGDADTQYF.

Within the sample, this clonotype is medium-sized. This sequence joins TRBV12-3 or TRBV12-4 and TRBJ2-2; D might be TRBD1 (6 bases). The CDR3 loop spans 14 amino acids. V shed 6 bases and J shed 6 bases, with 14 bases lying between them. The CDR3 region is CASSPQGLAGELFF. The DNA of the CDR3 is TGTGCCAGCAGCCCACAGGGATTGGCCGGGGAGCTGTTTTTT.

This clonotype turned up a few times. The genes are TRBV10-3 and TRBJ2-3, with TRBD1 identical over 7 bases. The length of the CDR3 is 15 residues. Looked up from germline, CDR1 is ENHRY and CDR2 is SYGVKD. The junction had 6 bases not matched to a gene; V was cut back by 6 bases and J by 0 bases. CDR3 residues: CAIRTGQLSTDTQYF. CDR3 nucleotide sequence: TGTGCCATCAGGACGGGACAGCTTAGCACAGATACGCAGTATTTT.

CDR3 nucleotide sequence: TGCGCCAGCAGCTTGGCGGGGCCAGGGCTTCGGGGAGAGACCCAGTACTTC. Translation: CASSLAGPGLRGETQYF. The chain employs TRBV5-1 and TRBJ2-5, with D perhaps given as TRBD1 or TRBD2 (5 bases each). Trimming pared 0 bases from V and 4 bases from J, leaving 19 bases between. Per germline, CDR1 SGHRS and CDR2 YFSETQ. This CDR3 is 17 amino acids long. Looking up the rest from reference TRBV5-1 and TRBJ2-5 gives the full variable domain: KAGVTQTPRYLIKTRGQQVTLSCSPISGHRSVSWYQQTPGQGLQFLFEYFSETQRNKGNFPGRFSGRQFSNSRSEMNVSTLELGDSALYLCASSLAGPGLRGETQYFGPGTRLLVL.

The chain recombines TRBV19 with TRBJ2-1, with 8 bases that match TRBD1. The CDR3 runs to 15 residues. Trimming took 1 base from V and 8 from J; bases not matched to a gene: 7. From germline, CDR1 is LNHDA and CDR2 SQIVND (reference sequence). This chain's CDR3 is CASSIAGTGHYEQFF. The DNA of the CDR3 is TGTGCCAGTAGTATAGCTGGGACAGGCCACTATGAGCAGTTCTTC.

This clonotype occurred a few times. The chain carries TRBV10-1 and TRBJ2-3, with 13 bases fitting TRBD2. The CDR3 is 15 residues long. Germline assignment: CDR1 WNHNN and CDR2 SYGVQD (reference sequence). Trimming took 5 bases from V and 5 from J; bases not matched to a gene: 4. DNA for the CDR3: TGCGCCAGCAGTCCGACTAGCGGGGGGCAAGATACGCAGTATTTT. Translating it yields CASSPTSGGQDTQYF.

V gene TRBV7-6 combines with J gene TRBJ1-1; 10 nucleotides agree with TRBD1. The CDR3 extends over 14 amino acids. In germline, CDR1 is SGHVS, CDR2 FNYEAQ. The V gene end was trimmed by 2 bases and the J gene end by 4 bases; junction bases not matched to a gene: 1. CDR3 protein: CASSLRDRGTEAFF. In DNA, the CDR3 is TGTGCCAGCAGCTTAAGGGACAGGGGCACTGAAGCTTTCTTT.

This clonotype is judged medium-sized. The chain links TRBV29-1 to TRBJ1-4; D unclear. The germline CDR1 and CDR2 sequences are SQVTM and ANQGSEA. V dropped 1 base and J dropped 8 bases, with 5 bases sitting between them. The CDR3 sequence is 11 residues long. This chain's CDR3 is CSVEAGEKLFF. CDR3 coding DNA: TGCAGCGTTGAAGCTGGGGAAAAACTGTTTTTT.

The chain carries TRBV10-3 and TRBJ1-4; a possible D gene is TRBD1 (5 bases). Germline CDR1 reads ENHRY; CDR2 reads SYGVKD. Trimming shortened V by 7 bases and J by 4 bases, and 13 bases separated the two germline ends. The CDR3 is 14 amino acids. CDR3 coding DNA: TGTGCCATCAAGTCAGGGTCGGGTAATGAAAAACTGTTTTTT. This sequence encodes CAIKSGSGNEKLFF.

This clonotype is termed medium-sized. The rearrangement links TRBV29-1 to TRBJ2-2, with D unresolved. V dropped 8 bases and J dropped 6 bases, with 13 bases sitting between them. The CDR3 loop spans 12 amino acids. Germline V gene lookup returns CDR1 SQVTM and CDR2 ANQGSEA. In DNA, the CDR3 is TGCAGCCTTGGGCGATACCCCGGGGAGCTGTTTTTT. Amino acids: CSLGRYPGELFF.

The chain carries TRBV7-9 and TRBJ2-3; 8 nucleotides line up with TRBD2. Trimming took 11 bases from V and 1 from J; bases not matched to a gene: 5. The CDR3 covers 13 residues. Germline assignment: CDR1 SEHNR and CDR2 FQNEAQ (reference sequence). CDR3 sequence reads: CAPRGGGTDTQYF. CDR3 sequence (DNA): TGTGCCCCCCGGGGGGGGGGCACAGATACGCAGTATTTT.

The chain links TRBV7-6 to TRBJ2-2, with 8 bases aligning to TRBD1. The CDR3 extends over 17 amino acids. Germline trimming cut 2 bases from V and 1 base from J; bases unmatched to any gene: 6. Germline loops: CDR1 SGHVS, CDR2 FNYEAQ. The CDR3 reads CASSLLPGQGNTGELFF. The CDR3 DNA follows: TGTGCCAGCAGCTTACTTCCCGGACAGGGGAACACCGGGGAGCTGTTTTTT.

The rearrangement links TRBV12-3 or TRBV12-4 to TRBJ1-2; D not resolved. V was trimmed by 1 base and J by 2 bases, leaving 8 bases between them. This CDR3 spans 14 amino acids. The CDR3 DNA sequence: TGTGCCAGCAGTTTAGGAAGGGTCAACTATGGCTACACCTTC. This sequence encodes CASSLGRVNYGYTF.

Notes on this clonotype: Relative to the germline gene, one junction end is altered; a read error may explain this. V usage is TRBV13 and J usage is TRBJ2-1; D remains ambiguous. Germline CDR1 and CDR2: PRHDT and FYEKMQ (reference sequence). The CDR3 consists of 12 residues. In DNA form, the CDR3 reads TGCGCCAGCAGCTTGGGTCTTCGTGAGCAGTTCTTC. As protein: CASSLGLREQFF.

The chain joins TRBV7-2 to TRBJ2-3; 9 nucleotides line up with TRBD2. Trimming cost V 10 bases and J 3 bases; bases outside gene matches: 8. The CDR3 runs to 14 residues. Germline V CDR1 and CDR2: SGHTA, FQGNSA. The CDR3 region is CATRRGLATDTQYF. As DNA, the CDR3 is TGTGCCACCAGGCGGGGACTAGCAACAGATACGCAGTATTTT.

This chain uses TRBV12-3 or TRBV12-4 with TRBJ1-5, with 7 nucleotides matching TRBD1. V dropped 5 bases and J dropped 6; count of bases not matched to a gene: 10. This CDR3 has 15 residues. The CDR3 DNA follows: TGTGCCAGCAGTCCCGCAGGGGGGGGCACTCAGCCCCAGCATTTT. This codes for CASSPAGGGTQPQHF.

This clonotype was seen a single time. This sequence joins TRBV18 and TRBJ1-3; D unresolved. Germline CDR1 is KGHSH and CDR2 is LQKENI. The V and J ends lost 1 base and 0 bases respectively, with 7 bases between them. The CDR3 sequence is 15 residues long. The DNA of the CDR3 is TGTGCCAGCTCACCACTACAGAACTCTGGAAACACCATATATTTT. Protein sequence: CASSPLQNSGNTIYF.

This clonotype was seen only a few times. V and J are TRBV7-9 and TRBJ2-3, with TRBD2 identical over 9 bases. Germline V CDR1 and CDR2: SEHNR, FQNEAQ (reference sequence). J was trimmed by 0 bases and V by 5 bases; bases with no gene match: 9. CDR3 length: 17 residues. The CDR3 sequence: CASSVGGLAGSTDTQYF. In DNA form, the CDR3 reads TGTGCCAGCAGCGTAGGGGGACTAGCAGGTAGCACAGATACGCAGTATTTT. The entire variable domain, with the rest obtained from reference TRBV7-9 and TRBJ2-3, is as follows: DTGVSQNPRHKITKRGQNVTFRCDPISEHNRLYWYRQTLGQGPEFLTYFQNEAQLEKSRLLSDRFSAERPKGSFSTLEIQRTEQGDSAMYLCASSVGGLAGSTDTQYFGPGTRLTVL.

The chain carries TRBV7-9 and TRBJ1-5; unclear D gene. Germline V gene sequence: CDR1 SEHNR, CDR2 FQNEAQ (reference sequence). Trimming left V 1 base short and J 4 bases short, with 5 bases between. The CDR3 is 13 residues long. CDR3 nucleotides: TGTGCCAGCAGCTTAGGGTGGAATCAGCCCCAGCATTTT. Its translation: CASSLGWNQPQHF.

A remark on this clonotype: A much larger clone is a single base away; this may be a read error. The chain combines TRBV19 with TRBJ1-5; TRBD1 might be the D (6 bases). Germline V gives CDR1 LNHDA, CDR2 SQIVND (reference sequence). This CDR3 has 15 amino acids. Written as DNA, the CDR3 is TGTGCCTGTAGCTCGAACGAGGGGGGCAATCAGCCCCAGCATTTT. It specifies CACSSNEGGNQPQHF.

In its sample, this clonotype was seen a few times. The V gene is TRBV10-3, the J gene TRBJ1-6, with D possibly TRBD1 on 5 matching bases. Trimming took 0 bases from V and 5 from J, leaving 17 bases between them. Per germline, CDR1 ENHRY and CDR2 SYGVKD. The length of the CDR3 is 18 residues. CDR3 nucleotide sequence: TGTGCCATCAGTGAGTCGTTACCAACGGGACCGGATAATTCACCCCTCCACTTT. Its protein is CAISESLPTGPDNSPLHF.

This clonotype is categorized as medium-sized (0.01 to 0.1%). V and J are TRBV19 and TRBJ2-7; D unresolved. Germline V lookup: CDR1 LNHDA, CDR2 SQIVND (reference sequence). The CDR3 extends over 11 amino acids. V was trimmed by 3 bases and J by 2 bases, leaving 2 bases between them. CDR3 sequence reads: CASSMAYEQYF. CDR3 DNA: TGTGCCAGTAGTATGGCCTACGAGCAGTACTTC.

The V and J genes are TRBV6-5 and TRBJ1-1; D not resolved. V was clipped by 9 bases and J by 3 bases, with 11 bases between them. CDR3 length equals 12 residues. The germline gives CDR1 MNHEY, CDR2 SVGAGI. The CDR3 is CASGRGDTEAFF. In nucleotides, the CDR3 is TGTGCCAGTGGACGTGGAGACACTGAAGCTTTCTTT.

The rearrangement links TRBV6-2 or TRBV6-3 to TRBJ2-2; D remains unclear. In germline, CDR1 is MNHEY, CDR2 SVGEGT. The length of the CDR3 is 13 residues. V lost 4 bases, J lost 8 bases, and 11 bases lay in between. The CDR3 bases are TGTGCCAGCAGTTTCTCCAGAGTAGGGGAGCTGTTTTTT. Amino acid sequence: CASSFSRVGELFF.